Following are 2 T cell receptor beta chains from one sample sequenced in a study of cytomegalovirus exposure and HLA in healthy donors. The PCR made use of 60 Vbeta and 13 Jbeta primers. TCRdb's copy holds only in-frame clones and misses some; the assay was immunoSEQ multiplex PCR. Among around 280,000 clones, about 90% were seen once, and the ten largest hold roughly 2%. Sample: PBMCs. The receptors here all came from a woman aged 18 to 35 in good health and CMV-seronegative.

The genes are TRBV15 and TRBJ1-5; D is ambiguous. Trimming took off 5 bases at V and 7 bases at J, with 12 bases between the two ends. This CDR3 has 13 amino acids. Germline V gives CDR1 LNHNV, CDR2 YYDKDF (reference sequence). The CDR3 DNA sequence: TGTGCCACCAGCTTAGACGGAGGGCAGCCCCAGCATTTT. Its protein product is CATSLDGGQPQHF.

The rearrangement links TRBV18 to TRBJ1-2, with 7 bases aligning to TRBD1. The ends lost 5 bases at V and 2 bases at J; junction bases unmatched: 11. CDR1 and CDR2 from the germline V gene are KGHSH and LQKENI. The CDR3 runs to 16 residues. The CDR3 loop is CASSSRRQGRNYGYTF. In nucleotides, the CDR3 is TGTGCCAGCTCATCTAGGAGACAGGGCCGGAACTATGGCTACACCTTC.